Reported below is one T cell receptor beta chain. Antigen unknown. This sample is part of a study of monozygotic twins with inflammatory bowel disease. Study results and limitations: No single strong signal or clonotype associated with IBD was supported. Clonotype sharing was lower in IBD patients than healthy twins, most markedly with disease activity.

Germline lookup yields CDR1 DFQATT and CDR2 SNEGSKA (reference sequence). This CDR3 is built from 13 residues. cDNA for each sample came from eight separate reactions. TCRdb processed the 5' RACE reads again and assigns one entry to each CDR3 protein, with no DNA. The table for this sample gives around 370,000 distinct CDR3 sequences. The receptor was derived from a human donor with ulcerative colitis or Crohn's disease, or a healthy co-twin of an affected twin (not recorded which). Sequenced sample: blood. V is TRBV20-1 and J is TRBJ2-7; the D call of TRBD2 rests on TCRdb alone, since no DNA is present to check it. CDR3: CSASAGSSYEQYF.